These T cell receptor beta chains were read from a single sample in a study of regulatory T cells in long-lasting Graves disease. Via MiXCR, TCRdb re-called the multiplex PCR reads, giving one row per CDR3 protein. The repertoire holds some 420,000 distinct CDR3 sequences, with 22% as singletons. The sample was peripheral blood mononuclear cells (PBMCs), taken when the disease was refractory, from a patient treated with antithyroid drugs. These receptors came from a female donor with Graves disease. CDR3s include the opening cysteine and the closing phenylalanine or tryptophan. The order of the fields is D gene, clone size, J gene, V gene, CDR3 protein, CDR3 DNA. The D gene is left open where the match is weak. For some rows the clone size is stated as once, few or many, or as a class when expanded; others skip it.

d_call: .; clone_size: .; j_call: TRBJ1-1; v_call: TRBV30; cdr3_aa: CAWSSTEAFF; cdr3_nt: TGTGCCTGGAGTTCAACAGAAGCTTTCTTT
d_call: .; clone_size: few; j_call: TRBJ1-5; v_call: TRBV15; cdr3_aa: CATSRDYQPQHF; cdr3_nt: TGTGCCACCAGCAGAGATTATCAGCCCCAGCATTTT
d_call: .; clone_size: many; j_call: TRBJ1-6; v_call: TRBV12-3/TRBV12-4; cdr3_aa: CASNPTGTYNSPLHF; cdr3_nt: TGTGCCAGCAACCCTACAGGAACCTATAATTCACCCCTCCACTTT
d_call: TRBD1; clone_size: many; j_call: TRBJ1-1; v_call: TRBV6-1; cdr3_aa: CASSKGTEILEAFF; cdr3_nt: TGTGCCAGCAGCAAAGGGACAGAAATCCTCGAAGCTTTCTTT
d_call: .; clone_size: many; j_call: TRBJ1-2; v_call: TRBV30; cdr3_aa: CAWSRTANGYTF; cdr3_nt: TGTGCCTGGAGCCGGACAGCTAATGGCTACACCTTC
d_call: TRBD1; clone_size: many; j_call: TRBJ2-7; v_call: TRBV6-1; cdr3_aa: CASGDRYSYEQYF; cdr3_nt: TGTGCCAGCGGGGACAGGTATTCCTACGAGCAGTACTTC
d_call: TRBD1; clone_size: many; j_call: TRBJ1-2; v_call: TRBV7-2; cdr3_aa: CASSLTGANYGYTF; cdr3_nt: TGTGCCAGCAGTTTAACAGGGGCTAACTATGGCTACACCTTC
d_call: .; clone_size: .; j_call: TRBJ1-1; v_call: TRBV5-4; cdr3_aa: CASSKGDEAFF; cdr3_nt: TGTGCCAGCTCCAAGGGAGACGAAGCTTTCTTT
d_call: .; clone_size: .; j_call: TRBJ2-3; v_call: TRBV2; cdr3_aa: CASTYLVDTQYF; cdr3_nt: TGTGCCAGCACATACCTGGTAGATACGCAGTATTTT
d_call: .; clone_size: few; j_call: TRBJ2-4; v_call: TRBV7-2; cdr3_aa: CASSLEPGLKNIQYF; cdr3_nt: TGTGCCAGCAGCTTAGAGCCCGGTCTCAAAAACATTCAGTACTTC
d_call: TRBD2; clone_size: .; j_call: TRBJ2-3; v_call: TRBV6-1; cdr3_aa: CAIAGGGSSVRDTQYF; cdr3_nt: TGTGCCATCGCAGGCGGCGGGAGTTCCGTTAGAGATACGCAGTATTTT
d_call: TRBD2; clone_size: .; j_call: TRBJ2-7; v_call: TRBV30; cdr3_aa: CAWISGRGEQYF; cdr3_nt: TGTGCCTGGATTAGCGGGAGGGGAGAGCAGTACTTC
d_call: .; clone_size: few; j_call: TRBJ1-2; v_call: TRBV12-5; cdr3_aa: CASGLGSYGYTF; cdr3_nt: TGTGCTAGTGGTTTAGGCAGCTATGGCTACACCTTC
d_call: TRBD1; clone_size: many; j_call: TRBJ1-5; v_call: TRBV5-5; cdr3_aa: CASSLITGGGQPQHF; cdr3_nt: TGTGCCAGCAGCTTGATAACAGGGGGCGGACAGCCCCAGCATTTT
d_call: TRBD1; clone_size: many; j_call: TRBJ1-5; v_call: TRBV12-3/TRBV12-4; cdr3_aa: CASSRDSAKNQPQHF; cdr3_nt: TGTGCCAGCAGTCGGGACAGCGCGAAAAATCAGCCCCAGCATTTT
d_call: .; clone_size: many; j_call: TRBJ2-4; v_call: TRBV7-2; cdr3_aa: CASSRRQGPLAQGNIQYF; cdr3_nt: TGTGCCAGCAGCCGAAGGCAGGGGCCCCTTGCTCAGGGGAACATTCAGTACTTC
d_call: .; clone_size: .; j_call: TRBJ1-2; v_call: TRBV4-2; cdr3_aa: CASSQDGTATYGYTF; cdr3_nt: TGTGCCAGCAGCCAGGACGGGACTGCTACTTATGGCTACACCTTC
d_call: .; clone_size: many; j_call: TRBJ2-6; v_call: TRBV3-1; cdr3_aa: CASGRGPMSAWANVLTF; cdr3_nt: TGTGCCAGCGGAAGGGGACCGATGTCTGCTTGGGCCAACGTCCTGACTTTC
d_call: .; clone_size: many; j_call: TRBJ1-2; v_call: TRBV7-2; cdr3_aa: CASSLGGRAYGYTF; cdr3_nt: TGTGCCAGCAGCTTAGGAGGCAGGGCCTATGGCTACACCTTC
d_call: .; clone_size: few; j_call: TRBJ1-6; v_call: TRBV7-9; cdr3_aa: CASSLVTSYNSPLHF; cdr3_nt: TGTGCCAGCAGCTTAGTGACCTCCTATAATTCACCCCTCCACTTT
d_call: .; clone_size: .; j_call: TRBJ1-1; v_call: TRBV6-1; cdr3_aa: CATEVNTEAFF; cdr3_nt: TGTGCCACCGAAGTGAACACTGAAGCTTTCTTT
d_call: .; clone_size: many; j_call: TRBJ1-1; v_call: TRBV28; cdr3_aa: CASSLGVGGEAFF; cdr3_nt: TGTGCCAGCAGTTTAGGTGTGGGGGGTGAAGCTTTCTTT
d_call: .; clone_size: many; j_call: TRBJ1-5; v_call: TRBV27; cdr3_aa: CASSEQGPYSNQPQHF; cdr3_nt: TGTGCCAGCAGCGAACAGGGACCATATAGCAATCAGCCCCAGCATTTT
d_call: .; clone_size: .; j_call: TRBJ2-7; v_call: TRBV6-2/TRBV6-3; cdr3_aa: CASSYRPNRASSYEQYF; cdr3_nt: TGTGCCAGCAGTTACCGACCCAACAGGGCATCCTCCTACGAGCAGTACTTC
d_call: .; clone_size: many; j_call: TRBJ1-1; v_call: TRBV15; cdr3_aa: CATSRWPEAFF; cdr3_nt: TGTGCCACCAGCCGCTGGCCTGAAGCTTTCTTT
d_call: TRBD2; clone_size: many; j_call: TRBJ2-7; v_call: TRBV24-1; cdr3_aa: CATSGTSGTEQYF; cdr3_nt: TGTGCCACCAGCGGGACTAGCGGGACCGAGCAGTACTTC
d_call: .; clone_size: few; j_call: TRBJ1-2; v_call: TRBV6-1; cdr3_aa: CASSRGPNGYTF; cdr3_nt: TGTGCCAGCAGTCGAGGGCCAAATGGCTACACCTTC
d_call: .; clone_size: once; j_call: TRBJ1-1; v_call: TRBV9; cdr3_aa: CASSVDSGMGRAFF; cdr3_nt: TGTGCCAGCAGCGTAGATAGTGGGATGGGTCGTGCTTTCTTT
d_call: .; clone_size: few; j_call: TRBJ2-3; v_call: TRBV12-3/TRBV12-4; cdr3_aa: CASSLGLLPSTDTQYF; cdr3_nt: TGTGCCAGCAGCCTCGGACTTTTACCCAGCACAGATACGCAGTATTTT
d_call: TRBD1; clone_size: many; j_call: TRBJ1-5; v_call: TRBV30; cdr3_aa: CAWRTTGGFDQPQHF; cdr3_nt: TGTGCCTGGCGGACGACAGGGGGCTTTGATCAGCCCCAGCATTTT
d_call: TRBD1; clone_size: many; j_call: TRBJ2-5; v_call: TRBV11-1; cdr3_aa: CASSLGQGLLQETQYF; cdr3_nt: TGTGCCAGCAGCCTTGGACAGGGCCTCCTCCAAGAGACCCAGTACTTC
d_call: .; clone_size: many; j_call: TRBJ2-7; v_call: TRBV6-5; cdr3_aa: CASSYSRLADLTYEQYF; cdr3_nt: TGTGCCAGCAGTTACTCGAGGCTAGCCGACCTTACCTACGAGCAGTACTTC
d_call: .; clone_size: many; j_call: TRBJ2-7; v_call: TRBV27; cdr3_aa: CASGRYTYEQYF; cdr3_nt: TGTGCCAGCGGGAGGTATACCTACGAGCAGTACTTC
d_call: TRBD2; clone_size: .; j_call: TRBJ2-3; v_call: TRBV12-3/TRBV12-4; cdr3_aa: CASSQRTSGGDTQYF; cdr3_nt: TGTGCCAGCAGTCAGCGGACTAGCGGGGGAGATACGCAGTATTTT
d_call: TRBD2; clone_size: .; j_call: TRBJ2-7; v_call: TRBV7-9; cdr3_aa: CASSYESGRAQEQYF; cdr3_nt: TGTGCCAGCAGCTACGAGAGCGGGAGGGCCCAAGAGCAGTACTTC
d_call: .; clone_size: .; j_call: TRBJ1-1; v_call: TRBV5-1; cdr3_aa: CASSLDSWNTEASF; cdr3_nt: TGCGCCAGCAGCTTGGATTCCTGGAACACTGAAGCTTCCTTT
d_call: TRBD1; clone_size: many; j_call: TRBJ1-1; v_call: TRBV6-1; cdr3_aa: CAAQDSGGTEAFF; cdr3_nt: TGTGCCGCCCAAGACTCAGGGGGGACTGAAGCTTTCTTT
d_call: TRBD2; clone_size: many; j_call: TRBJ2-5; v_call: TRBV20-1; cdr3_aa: CSGSSGGEETQYF; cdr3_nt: TGCAGTGGGTCTAGCGGGGGAGAAGAGACCCAGTACTTC
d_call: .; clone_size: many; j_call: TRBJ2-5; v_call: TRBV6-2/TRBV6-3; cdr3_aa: CASSPGEVETQYF; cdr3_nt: TGTGCCAGCAGTCCCGGGGAAGTGGAGACCCAGTACTTC
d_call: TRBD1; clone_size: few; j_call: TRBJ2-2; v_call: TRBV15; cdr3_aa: CATRDQGVGTGELFF; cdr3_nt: TGTGCCACCAGGGACCAGGGGGTAGGAACCGGGGAGCTGTTTTTT
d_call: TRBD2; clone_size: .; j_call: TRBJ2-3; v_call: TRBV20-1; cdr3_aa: CSATSGRVDTQYF; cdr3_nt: TGCAGTGCCACTAGCGGGAGGGTAGATACGCAGTATTTT
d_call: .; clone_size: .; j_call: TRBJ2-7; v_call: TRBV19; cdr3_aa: CASSSYTGRPDEQYF; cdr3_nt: TGTGCCAGTAGTAGCTACACAGGGCGGCCGGACGAGCAGTACTTC
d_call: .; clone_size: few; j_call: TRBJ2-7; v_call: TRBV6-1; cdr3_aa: CAGSRSFGEQYF; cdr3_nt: TGTGCCGGCAGCCGGTCGTTCGGCGAGCAGTACTTC
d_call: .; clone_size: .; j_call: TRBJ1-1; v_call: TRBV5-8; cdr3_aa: CASSFMGSEAFF; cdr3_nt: TGTGCCAGCAGCTTTATGGGTTCTGAAGCTTTCTTT
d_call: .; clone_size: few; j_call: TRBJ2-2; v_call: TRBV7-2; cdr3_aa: CASSRGKNTGELFF; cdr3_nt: TGTGCCAGCAGCAGGGGGAAGAACACCGGGGAGCTGTTTTTT